These 32 T cell receptor beta chains were sequenced from one sample in a study of cytomegalovirus exposure and HLA in healthy donors. Method: immunoSEQ multiplex PCR; TCRdb's copy keeps in-frame clones and lacks some. The data show roughly 100,000 clones, approximately 86% seen once. The sequencing input was PBMCs. The receptors originated from a woman aged 18-29 years in good health and CMV-seropositive.

The chain joins TRBV28 to TRBJ2-7, with D possibly TRBD1 on 6 matching bases. The CDR3 sequence is 15 residues long. The germline CDR1 and CDR2 sequences are MDHEN and SYDVKM. The V end was cut by 5 bases, the J end by 6 bases, with 20 bases between. The CDR3 sequence: CASSTIRGPHSEQYF. In nucleotides, the CDR3 is TGTGCCAGCAGTACCATCAGGGGCCCGCACTCCGAGCAGTACTTC.

The chain links TRBV19 to TRBJ1-2, with D possibly being TRBD1 (5 bases). This CDR3 region has 16 residues. V lost 7 bases, J lost 5 bases, and 23 bases lay in between. CDR1 and CDR2 (germline): LNHDA, SQIVND (reference sequence). As DNA, the CDR3 is TGTGCCAGTACCTCCACGGCCCCAGGGTATTTTTATGGCTACACCTTC. This gives the protein CASTSTAPGYFYGYTF.

The rearrangement joins TRBV21-1 to TRBJ2-2; the D call TRBD1 from the table was never checked on the DNA. TRBV21-1 counts as a pseudogene. The CDR3 has 19 amino acids. CDR3 nucleotides: TGTGCCAGCAGCAAAGTTTCTTCAGGGGAAGTCGCGAACACCGGGGAGCTGTTTTTT. It translates to CASSKVSSGEVANTGELFF.

This chain connects TRBV5-1 to TRBJ2-2, with 12 bases lining up with TRBD1. Germline loops: CDR1 SGHRS, CDR2 YFSETQ. J lost 4 bases, V lost 9 bases, and 7 bases had no gene match. The length of the CDR3 is 15 residues. The CDR3 nucleotides read TGCGCCACCGGGGGACAGGGGGCCAGCACCGGGGAGCTGTTTTTT. It specifies CATGGQGASTGELFF.

The rearrangement links TRBV28 to TRBJ1-2, with 8 bases that match TRBD1. J was trimmed by 4 bases and V by 8 bases; bases with no gene match: 3. This CDR3 contains 12 residues. From germline, CDR1 is MDHEN and CDR2 SYDVKM. The CDR3 nucleotides are TGTGCCAGCCAGACAGGGGCCTATGGCTACACCTTC. Its protein is CASQTGAYGYTF.

The chain combines TRBV30 with TRBJ2-1; 8 bases are a match to TRBD1. Germline CDR1 GTSNPN, CDR2 SVGIG (reference sequence). The CDR3 runs 13 residues. The V segment lost 0 bases and the J segment 6 bases; nucleotides outside the gene matches: 1. The CDR3, as DNA: TGTGCCTGGAGTGTACAGGGGGGCAATGAGCAGTTCTTC. Its translation is CAWSVQGGNEQFF.

The gene calls are TRBV11-1 and TRBJ2-1; D may be TRBD1 (6 bases). Germline V CDR1 and CDR2: SGHAT, FQDESV (reference sequence). Between the trimmed V and J ends, which lost 6 bases and 2 bases, there was a span of 14 bases. CDR3 length: 15 amino acids. DNA for the CDR3: TGTGCCAGCAGTCGTGGGACAACAACCTACAATGAGCAGTTCTTC. Protein sequence: CASSRGTTTYNEQFF.

A remark on this clone: Other DNA sequences from this sample encode an identical CDR3 as well. The rearrangement joins TRBV25-1 to TRBJ2-7; D perhaps matches TRBD2 (5 bases). The CDR3 spans 13 residues. V was cut by 5 bases and J by 4 bases, with 12 bases left in between. Germline CDR1 and CDR2: MGHDK and SYGVNS. The CDR3 loop reads CASSSRDRYEQYF. For the CDR3, the DNA is TGTGCCAGCAGTTCCCGGGATCGTTACGAGCAGTACTTC.

V usage is TRBV7-9 and J usage is TRBJ1-5, with no clear D. Trimming pared 4 bases from V and 7 bases from J, leaving 11 bases between. This CDR3 spans 13 amino acids. In germline, CDR1 is SEHNR, CDR2 FQNEAQ (reference sequence). This CDR3 reads CASSSTAGQPQHF. For the CDR3, the DNA is TGTGCCAGCAGCTCTACGGCGGGGCAGCCCCAGCATTTT.

This chain uses TRBV2 with TRBJ1-4, with 9 positions matching TRBD1. V shed 5 bases, J shed 7 bases, and the junction held 8 bases outside the gene matches. CDR3 length: 15 amino acids. Germline V CDR1 and CDR2: SNHLY, FYNNEI. CDR3 nucleotide sequence: TGTGCCAGCAGTTCGGACAGGGGCGGCGGTGAAAAACTGTTTTTT. It translates to CASSSDRGGGEKLFF.

CDR3 in amino acids: CASNPGQPTGELFF. The CDR3 coding sequence is TGTGCCAGCAACCCGGGACAACCCACCGGGGAGCTGTTTTTT. The chain joins TRBV6-1 to TRBJ2-2; a weak D match, TRBD1 (6 bases). Germline CDR1 is MNHNS and CDR2 is SASEGT. The CDR3 extends over 14 amino acids. With 7 bases removed from V and 4 bases from J, the gap between germline ends came to 13 bases.

The V and J genes are TRBV9 and TRBJ2-5; TRBD1 is a possible D gene (6 bases). The CDR3 runs to 14 residues. The germline CDR1 and CDR2 sequences are SGDLS and YYNGEE. V was shortened by 6 bases and J by 6 bases, with 18 bases between the two germline ends. The CDR3 loop is CASTQGTWGKTQYF. CDR3 DNA: TGTGCCAGCACCCAGGGGACCTGGGGTAAGACCCAGTACTTC. Together with reference TRBV9 and TRBJ2-5, the CDR3 gives the full variable domain: DSGVTQTPKHLITATGQRVTLRCSPRSGDLSVYWYQQSLDQGLQFLIQYYNGEERAKGNILERFSAQQFPDLHSELNLSSLELGDSALYFCASTQGTWGKTQYFGPGTRLLVL.

A single count supports this clone. This likely came from a read error, as a far larger clone is one base away. This CDR3 is CASSSRDSSYEQYF. CDR3 DNA sequence: TGTGCCAGCAGCTCCCGGGACAGCTCCTACGAGCAGTACTTC. This rearrangement joins TRBV5-8 to TRBJ2-7; 7 nucleotides match TRBD1. Germline V CDR1 and CDR2: SGHTS, YDEGEE. The CDR3 consists of 14 residues. V lost 3 bases to trimming and J lost 0 bases; unmatched junction nucleotides: 3.

This rearrangement joins TRBV28 to TRBJ2-3, with 8 positions matching TRBD2. The CDR3 is made up of 15 amino acids. V was pared by 4 bases and J by 3 bases, with 6 bases of the junction left unmatched. Germline V gene sequence: CDR1 MDHEN, CDR2 SYDVKM. The CDR3 bases are TGTGCCAGCAGTTCAGGGGAGCGGGAGACAGATACGCAGTATTTT. Protein product: CASSSGERETDTQYF.

V gene TRBV29-1 combines with J gene TRBJ1-2, with a weak D call TRBD1 (6 bases). Trimming removed 0 bases from V and 5 bases from J, with 13 bases in between. Looked up from germline, CDR1 is SQVTM and CDR2 is ANQGSEA. This CDR3 is built from 14 residues. The CDR3 loop is CSVEDRGQRYGYTF. The CDR3 coding sequence is TGCAGCGTTGAAGATCGCGGACAGCGATATGGCTACACCTTC.

The V call is TRBV5-6, the J call TRBJ2-7; no clear D gene. The germline gives CDR1 SGHDT, CDR2 YYEEEE. V was trimmed by 4 bases and J by 2 bases, leaving 7 bases between them. The CDR3 length is 12 residues. The DNA of the CDR3 is TGTGCCAGCAGCCTGTATACCTACGAGCAGTACTTC. Protein sequence: CASSLYTYEQYF.

The chain recombines TRBV5-1 with TRBJ2-7; 7 nucleotides match TRBD1. The J segment lost 1 base and the V segment lost 2 bases, leaving 9 bases of the junction unmatched. The germline gives CDR1 SGHRS, CDR2 YFSETQ. This CDR3 has 16 amino acids. CDR3 sequence (DNA): TGCGCCAGCAGCTTAGGGTCAGGGGGTCCATCCTACGAGCAGTACTTC. Amino acids: CASSLGSGGPSYEQYF.

The J gene is TRBJ2-2, the V gene TRBV19, with D possibly being TRBD1 (6 bases). V was clipped by 6 bases and J by 7 bases, with 18 bases between them. Germline V gene sequence: CDR1 LNHDA, CDR2 SQIVND (reference sequence). The CDR3 sequence is 15 residues long. The CDR3 DNA sequence: TGTGCCAGTAGGGGAGACAGGTTGAGGATCGGGGAGCTGTTTTTT. Translating it yields CASRGDRLRIGELFF.

The J gene is TRBJ2-2, the V gene TRBV27; D gene uncertain. Germline V gene lookup returns CDR1 MNHEY and CDR2 SMNVEV (reference sequence). Trimming shortened V by 3 bases and J by 7 bases, and 6 bases separated the two germline ends. The CDR3 has 12 amino acids. As DNA, the CDR3 is TGTGCCAGCAGTTTTGTAATCGGGGAGCTGTTTTTT. Protein product: CASSFVIGELFF.

The table lists this clone with a few counts. The genes are TRBV19 and TRBJ2-6; a weak D match, TRBD1 (5 bases). This CDR3 spans 15 amino acids. CDR1 LNHDA and CDR2 SQIVND come from the germline V gene (reference sequence). V lost 7 bases, J lost 1 base, and 11 bases lay in between. DNA of the CDR3: TGTGCCAGTAATACAGGTTTATCTGGGGCCAACGTCCTGACTTTC. As protein: CASNTGLSGANVLTF.

The rearrangement links TRBV7-2 to TRBJ1-1, with a possible D match to TRBD1 (5 bases). The germline V gene encodes CDR1 SGHTA and CDR2 FQGNSA. This CDR3 has 13 residues. V gave up 5 bases and J gave up 6 bases, with 13 bases separating them. CDR3 sequence reads: CASSRDFKAEAFF. The DNA of the CDR3 is TGTGCCAGCAGCCGGGACTTTAAAGCTGAAGCTTTCTTT.

For the CDR3, the DNA is TGTGCCAGCAGTGGGACAGTTGACACTGAAGCTTTCTTT. Translating gives CASSGTVDTEAFF. The rearrangement links TRBV6-4 to TRBJ1-1; possible D gene TRBD1, 6 bases. Germline lookup yields CDR1 MRHNA and CDR2 SNTAGT. The CDR3 spans 13 residues. V lost 4 bases and J lost 3, with 9 bases in between.

V gene TRBV15 combines with J gene TRBJ1-6; no clear D. CDR3 size: 14 residues. The germline gives CDR1 LNHNV, CDR2 YYDKDF (reference sequence). V was trimmed by 6 bases and J by 7 bases, leaving 13 bases between them. The chain's CDR3 is CATSTGRENSPLHF. For the CDR3, the DNA is TGTGCCACCAGTACCGGGCGGGAAAATTCACCCCTCCACTTT.

The chain recombines TRBV7-9 with TRBJ1-1; 8 bases map to TRBD1. In germline, CDR1 is SEHNR, CDR2 FQNEAQ (reference sequence). V was clipped by 5 bases and J by 4 bases; unmatched bases: 3. The length of the CDR3 is 13 residues. Here the CDR3 DNA reads TGTGCCAGCAGCCCGACAGGGGCCACTGAAGCTTTCTTT. It is translated as CASSPTGATEAFF.

This chain joins TRBV9 and TRBJ2-1; a weak D match, TRBD2 (5 bases). V shed 2 bases and J shed 2 bases, with 5 bases lying between them. Germline V gene sequence: CDR1 SGDLS, CDR2 YYNGEE. This CDR3 has 13 amino acids. The CDR3 is CASSVGAYNEQFF. The CDR3 bases are TGTGCCAGCAGCGTCGGGGCCTACAATGAGCAGTTCTTC.

V usage is TRBV18 and J usage is TRBJ2-5, with 10 bases lining up with TRBD1. Germline trimming cut 3 bases from V and 4 bases from J; bases unmatched to any gene: 2. The CDR3 is 14 amino acids. Germline V gene sequence: CDR1 KGHSH, CDR2 LQKENI. The CDR3 loop is CASSPRTGGETQYF. DNA of the CDR3: TGTGCCAGCTCACCGCGGACAGGGGGAGAGACCCAGTACTTC.

The genes are TRBV9 and TRBJ1-2, with 7 bases identical to TRBD1. The CDR3 consists of 13 residues. J gave up 2 bases and V 7 bases, and 5 bases lay outside the gene matches. Germline CDR1 reads SGDLS; CDR2 reads YYNGEE. In nucleotides, the CDR3 is TGTGCCAGCGGAGGACAGGCCAACTATGGCTACACCTTC. It codes for CASGGQANYGYTF.

The genes are TRBV2 and TRBJ1-1; TRBD1 agrees at 8 bases. Germline CDR1 and CDR2: SNHLY and FYNNEI. V dropped 6 bases and J dropped 3; count of bases not matched to a gene: 3. The CDR3 contains 13 residues. This CDR3 is CASRDRGYTEAFF. As DNA, the CDR3 is TGTGCCAGCAGAGACAGGGGATACACTGAAGCTTTCTTT.

The rearrangement uses TRBV5-1 and TRBJ1-1, with D tentatively TRBD1 (6 bases). V lost 4 bases and J lost 1, with 14 bases in between. CDR1 SGHRS and CDR2 YFSETQ come from the germline V gene. This CDR3 has 15 amino acids. The CDR3 nucleotides read TGCGCCAGCAGCCCTCAGGGGTCGAGGAACACTGAAGCTTTCTTT. This translates into CASSPQGSRNTEAFF.

This chain connects TRBV10-3 to TRBJ2-7; D is undetermined. From germline, CDR1 is ENHRY and CDR2 SYGVKD. Trimming cost V 5 bases and J 0 bases, with 11 bases left between them. CDR3 length equals 14 residues. The CDR3 spells CAISYVDNSYEQYF. The CDR3 nucleotides read TGTGCCATCAGTTATGTCGACAACTCCTACGAGCAGTACTTC.

The chain recombines TRBV5-1 with TRBJ2-7; 11 bases are shared with TRBD2. The CDR3 sequence is 15 residues long. Germline loops: CDR1 SGHRS, CDR2 YFSETQ. With 0 bases clipped from V and 5 bases from J, the junction kept 4 bases outside the gene matches. In DNA, the CDR3 is TGCGCCAGCAGCTTGGAAACTAGCGGGGGCCACGAGCAGTACTTC. Its translation: CASSLETSGGHEQYF.

The chain couples TRBV11-2 to TRBJ1-1; D unclear. Trimming stripped 1 base from V and 1 base from J, with 7 bases between. The CDR3 length is 14 residues. CDR1 SGHAT and CDR2 FQNNGV come from the germline V gene. CDR3 in DNA: TGTGCCAGCAGCTTAGGGGAGTCGAACACTGAAGCTTTCTTT. This translates into CASSLGESNTEAFF.